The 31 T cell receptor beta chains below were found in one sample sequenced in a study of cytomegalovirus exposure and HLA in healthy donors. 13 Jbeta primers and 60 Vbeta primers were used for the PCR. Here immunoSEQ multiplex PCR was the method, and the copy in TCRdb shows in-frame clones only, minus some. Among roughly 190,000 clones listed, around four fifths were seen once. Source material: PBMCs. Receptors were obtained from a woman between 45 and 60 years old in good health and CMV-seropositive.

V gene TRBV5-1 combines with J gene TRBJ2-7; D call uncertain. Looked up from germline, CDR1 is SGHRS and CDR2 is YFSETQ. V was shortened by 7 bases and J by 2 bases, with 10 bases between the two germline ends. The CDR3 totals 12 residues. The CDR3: CASRAGPYEQYF. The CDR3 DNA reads TGCGCCAGCCGCGCAGGCCCCTACGAGCAGTACTTC.

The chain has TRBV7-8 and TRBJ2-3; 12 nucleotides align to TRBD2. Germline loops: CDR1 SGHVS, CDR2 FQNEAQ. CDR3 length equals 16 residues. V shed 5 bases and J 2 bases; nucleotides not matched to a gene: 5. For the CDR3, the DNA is TGTGCCAGCAGCCGTACTAGCGGGGGGCTCACAGATACGCAGTATTTT. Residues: CASSRTSGGLTDTQYF.

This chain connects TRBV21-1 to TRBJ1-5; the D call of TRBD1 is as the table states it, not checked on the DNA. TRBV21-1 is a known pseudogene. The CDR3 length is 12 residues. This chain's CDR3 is CARDRAFQPQHF. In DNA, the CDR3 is TGTGCCAGAGACAGGGCCTTTCAGCCCCAGCATTTT.

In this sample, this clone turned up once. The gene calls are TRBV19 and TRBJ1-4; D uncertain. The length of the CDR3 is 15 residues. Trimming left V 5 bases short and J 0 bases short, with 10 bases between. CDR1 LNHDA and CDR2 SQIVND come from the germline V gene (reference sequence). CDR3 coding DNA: TGTGCCAGTAGTGCGTTGATAGCAACTAATGAAAAACTGTTTTTT. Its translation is CASSALIATNEKLFF.

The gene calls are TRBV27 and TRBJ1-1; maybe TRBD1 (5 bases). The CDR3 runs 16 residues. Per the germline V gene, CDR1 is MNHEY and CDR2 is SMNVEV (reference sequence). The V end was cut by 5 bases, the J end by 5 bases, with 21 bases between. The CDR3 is CASSPLGWGEGTEAFF. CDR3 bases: TGTGCCAGCAGTCCGCTCGGATGGGGCGAAGGGACTGAAGCTTTCTTT.

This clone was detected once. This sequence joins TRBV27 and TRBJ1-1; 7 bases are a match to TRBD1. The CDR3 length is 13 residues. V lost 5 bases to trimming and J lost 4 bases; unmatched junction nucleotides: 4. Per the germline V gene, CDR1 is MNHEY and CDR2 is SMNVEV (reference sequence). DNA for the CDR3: TGTGCCAGCAGTCCGACAGGGACCACTGAAGCTTTCTTT. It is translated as CASSPTGTTEAFF.

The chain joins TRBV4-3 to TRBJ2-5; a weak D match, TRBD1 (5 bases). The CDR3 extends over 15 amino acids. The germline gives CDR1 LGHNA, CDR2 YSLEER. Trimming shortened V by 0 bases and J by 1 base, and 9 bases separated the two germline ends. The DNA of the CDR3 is TGCGCCAGCAGCCAAGATAAGGGGTTCCAAGAGACCCAGTACTTC. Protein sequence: CASSQDKGFQETQYF.

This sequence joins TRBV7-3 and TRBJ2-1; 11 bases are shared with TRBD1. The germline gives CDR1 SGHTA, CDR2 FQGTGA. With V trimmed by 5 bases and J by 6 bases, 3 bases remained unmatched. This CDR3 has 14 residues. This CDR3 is CASSIGTGGNEQFF. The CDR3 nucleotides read TGTGCCAGCAGCATCGGGACAGGGGGCAATGAGCAGTTCTTC.

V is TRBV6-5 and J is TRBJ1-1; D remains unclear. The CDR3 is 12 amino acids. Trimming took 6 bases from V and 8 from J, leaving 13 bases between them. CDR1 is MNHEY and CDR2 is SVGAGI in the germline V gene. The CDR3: CASSHGGLEAFF. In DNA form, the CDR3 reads TGTGCCAGCAGCCACGGTGGTCTAGAAGCTTTCTTT.

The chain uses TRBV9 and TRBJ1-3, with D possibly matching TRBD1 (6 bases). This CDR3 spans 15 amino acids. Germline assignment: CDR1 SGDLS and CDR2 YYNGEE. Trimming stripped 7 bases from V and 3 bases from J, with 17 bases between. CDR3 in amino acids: CASGRTVRDGNTIYF. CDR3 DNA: TGTGCCAGCGGACGGACAGTCAGGGATGGAAACACCATATATTTT.

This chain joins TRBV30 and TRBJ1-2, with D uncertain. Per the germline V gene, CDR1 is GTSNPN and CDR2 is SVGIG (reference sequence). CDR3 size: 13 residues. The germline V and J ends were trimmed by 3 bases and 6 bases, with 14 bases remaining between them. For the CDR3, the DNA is TGTGCCTGGAGCGCTGGACTTTTAAATGGCTACACCTTC. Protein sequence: CAWSAGLLNGYTF.

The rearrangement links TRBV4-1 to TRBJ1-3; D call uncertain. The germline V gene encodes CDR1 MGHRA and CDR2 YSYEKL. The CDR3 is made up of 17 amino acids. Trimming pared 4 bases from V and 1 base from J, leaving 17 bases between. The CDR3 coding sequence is TGCGCCAGCAGCCGAGGACGGGAGGATAGATCTGGAAACACCATATATTTT. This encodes CASSRGREDRSGNTIYF.

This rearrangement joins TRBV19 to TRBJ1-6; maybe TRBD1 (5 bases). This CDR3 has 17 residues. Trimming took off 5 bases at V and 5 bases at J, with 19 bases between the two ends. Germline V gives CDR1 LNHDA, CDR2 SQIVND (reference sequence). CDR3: CASSPRSGTADNSPLHF. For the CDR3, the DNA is TGTGCCAGTAGTCCTCGAAGCGGGACGGCTGATAATTCACCCCTCCACTTT.

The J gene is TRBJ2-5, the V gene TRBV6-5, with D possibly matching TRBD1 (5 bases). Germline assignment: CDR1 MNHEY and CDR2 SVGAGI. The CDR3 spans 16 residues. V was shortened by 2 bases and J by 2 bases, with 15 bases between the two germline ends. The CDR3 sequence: CASSYGPAGPQETQYF. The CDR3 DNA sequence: TGTGCCAGCAGTTACGGTCCGGCAGGGCCGCAAGAGACCCAGTACTTC.

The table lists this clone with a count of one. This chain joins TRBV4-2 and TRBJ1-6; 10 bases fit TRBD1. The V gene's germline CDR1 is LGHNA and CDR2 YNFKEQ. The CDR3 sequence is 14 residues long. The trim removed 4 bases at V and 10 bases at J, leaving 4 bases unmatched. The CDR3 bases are TGTGCCAGCAGCCTGACAGGGGGCGACTCACCCCTCCACTTT. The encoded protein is CASSLTGGDSPLHF.

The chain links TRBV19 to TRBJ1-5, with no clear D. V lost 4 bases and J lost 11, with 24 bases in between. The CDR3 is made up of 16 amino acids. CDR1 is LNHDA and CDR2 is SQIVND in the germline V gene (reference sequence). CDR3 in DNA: TGTGCCAGTAGTACCCCCCAGGACGCGCGGAGGATGGCCCAGCATTTT. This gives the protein CASSTPQDARRMAQHF.

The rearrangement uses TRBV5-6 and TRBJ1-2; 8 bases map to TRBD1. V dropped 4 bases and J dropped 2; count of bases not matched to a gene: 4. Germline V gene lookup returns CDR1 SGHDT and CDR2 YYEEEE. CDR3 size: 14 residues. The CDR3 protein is CASSRTGINYGYTF. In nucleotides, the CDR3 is TGTGCCAGCAGCCGGACAGGGATAAACTATGGCTACACCTTC.

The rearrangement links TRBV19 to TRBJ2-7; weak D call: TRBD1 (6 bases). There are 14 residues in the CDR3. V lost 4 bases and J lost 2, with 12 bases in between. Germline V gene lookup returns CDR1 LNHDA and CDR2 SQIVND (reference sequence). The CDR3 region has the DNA TGTGCCAGTAGTACCTCCGGGACACCCTACGAGCAGTACTTC. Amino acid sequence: CASSTSGTPYEQYF.

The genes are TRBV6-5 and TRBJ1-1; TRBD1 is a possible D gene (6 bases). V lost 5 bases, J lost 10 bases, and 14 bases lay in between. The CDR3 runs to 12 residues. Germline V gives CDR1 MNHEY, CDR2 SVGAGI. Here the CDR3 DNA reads TGTGCCAGCAGTCAACCCAGGGGCTTAGCTTTCTTT. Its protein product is CASSQPRGLAFF.

In DNA, the CDR3 is TGTGCCAGCAGTGCCGTTAGAGTTGACAGGCCGAGCTCCTATAATTCACCCCTCCACTTT. Protein: CASSAVRVDRPSSYNSPLHF. The V and J genes are TRBV6-1 and TRBJ1-6; perhaps TRBD1 as D (6 bases). The CDR3 totals 20 residues. V lost 4 bases, J lost 0 bases, and 22 bases lay in between. Germline V gene lookup returns CDR1 MNHNS and CDR2 SASEGT.

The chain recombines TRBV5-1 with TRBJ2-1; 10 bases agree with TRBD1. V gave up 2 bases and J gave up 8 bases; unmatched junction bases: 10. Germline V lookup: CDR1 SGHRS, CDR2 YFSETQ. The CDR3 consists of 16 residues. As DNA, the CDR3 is TGCGCCAGCAGCTTACTGGAGAGGGACAGGGGCCATGAGCAGTTCTTC. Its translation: CASSLLERDRGHEQFF.

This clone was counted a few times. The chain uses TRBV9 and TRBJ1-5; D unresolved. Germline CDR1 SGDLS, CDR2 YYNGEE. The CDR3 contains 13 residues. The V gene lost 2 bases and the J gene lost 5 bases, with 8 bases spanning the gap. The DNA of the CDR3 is TGTGCCAGCAGCGTCGCCAGCGATCAGCCCCAGCATTTT. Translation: CASSVASDQPQHF.

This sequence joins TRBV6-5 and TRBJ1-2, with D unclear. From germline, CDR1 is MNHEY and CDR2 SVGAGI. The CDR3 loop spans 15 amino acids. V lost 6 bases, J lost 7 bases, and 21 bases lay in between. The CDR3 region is CASRITTGERGGYTF. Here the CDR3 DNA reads TGTGCCAGCAGGATCACCACCGGGGAGCGGGGTGGCTACACCTTC.

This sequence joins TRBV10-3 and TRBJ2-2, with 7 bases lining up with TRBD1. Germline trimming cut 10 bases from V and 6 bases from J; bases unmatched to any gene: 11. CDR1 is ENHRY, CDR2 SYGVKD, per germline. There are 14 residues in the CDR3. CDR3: CAREQGPTAGELFF. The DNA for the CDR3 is TGTGCCAGGGAACAGGGGCCTACGGCCGGGGAGCTGTTTTTT.

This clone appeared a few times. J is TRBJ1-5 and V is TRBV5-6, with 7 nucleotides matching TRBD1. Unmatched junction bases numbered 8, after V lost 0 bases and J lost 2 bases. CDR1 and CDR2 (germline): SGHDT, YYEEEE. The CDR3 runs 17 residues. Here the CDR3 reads CASSLARDRDGNQPQHF. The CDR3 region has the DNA TGTGCCAGCAGCTTGGCCCGAGACAGGGATGGCAATCAGCCCCAGCATTTT. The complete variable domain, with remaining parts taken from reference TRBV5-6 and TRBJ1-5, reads DAGVTQSPTHLIKTRGQQVTLRCSPKSGHDTVSWYQQALGQGPQFIFQYYEEEERQRGNFPDRFSGHQFPNYSSELNVNALLLGDSALYLCASSLARDRDGNQPQHFGDGTRLSIL.

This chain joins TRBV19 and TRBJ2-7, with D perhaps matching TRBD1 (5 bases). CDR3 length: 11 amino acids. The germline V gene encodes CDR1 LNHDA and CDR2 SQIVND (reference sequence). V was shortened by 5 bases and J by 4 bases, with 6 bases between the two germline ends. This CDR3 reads CASSDRYEQYF. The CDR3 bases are TGTGCCAGTAGTGACAGATACGAGCAGTACTTC.

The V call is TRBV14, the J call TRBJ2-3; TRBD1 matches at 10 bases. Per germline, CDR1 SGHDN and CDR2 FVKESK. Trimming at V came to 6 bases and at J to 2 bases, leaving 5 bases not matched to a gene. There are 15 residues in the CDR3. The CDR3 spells CASSTGQGYTDTQYF. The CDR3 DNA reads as TGTGCCAGCAGTACGGGACAGGGGTACACAGATACGCAGTATTTT. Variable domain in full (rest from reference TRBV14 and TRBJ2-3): EAGVTQFPSHSVIEKGQTVTLRCDPISGHDNLYWYRRVMGKEIKFLLHFVKESKQDESGMPNNRFLAERTGGTYSTLKVQPAELEDSGVYFCASSTGQGYTDTQYFGPGTRLTVL.

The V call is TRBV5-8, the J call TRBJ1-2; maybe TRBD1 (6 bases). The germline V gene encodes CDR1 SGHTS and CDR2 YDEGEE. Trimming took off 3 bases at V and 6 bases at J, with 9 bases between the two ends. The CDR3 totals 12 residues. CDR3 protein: CASSSGGHGYTF. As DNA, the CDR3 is TGTGCCAGCAGCTCGGGGGGCCATGGCTACACCTTC.

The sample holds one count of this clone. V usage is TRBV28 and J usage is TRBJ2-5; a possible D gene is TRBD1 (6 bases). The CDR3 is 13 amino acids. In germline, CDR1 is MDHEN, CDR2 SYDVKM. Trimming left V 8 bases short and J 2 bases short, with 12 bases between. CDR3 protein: CASSRTDQETQYF. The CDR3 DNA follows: TGTGCCAGCTCAAGGACAGATCAAGAGACCCAGTACTTC.

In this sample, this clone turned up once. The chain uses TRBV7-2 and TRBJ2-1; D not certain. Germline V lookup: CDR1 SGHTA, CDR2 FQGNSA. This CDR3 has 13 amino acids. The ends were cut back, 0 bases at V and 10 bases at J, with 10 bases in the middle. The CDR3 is CASSLANGGEQFF. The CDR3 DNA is TGTGCCAGCAGCTTAGCCAACGGCGGCGAGCAGTTCTTC.

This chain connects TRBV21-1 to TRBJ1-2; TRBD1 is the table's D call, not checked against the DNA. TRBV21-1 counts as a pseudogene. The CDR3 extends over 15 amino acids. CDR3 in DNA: TGTGCCAGCAGCAAAGAGGGCAGGGGGTACTATGGCTACACCTTC. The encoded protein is CASSKEGRGYYGYTF.